This TCR beta chain derives from a study of CXCR3-negative and CXCR3-positive naive CD8 T cells. General study results and limits: Naive subsets did not differ in surface CD5, and the authors estimated TCR strength using properties of the TRB CDR3.

The germline gives CDR1 MRHNA, CDR2 SNTAGT. CDR3 length: 14 amino acids. All TRB cDNA libraries came from 5' RACE performed with UMI labels. TCRdb reprocessed the 5' RACE reads and reports one entry per CDR3 protein, with no DNA. The sample totals fewer than 55,000 distinct CDR3 sequences. On this clonotype itself: The antigen remains undetermined.

V gene TRBV6-4 combines with J gene TRBJ2-3; TCRdb's assignment of TRBD1 cannot be checked, as there is no DNA. What was sequenced was naive CXCR3- CD8+ T cells from blood. Subset specified: CD45RO-CCR7+CD27+CD95- naive CD8+ T cells lacking CXCR3 (TNR3-). The receptor was derived from a human donor in good health. Some clones in this sample may be carry-over from other donors' samples. CDR3: CASSDSRAPDTQYF.